This TCR beta chain was identified during a study of T cells in Graves' hyperthyroidism and ophthalmopathy. Amplified TCR beta CDR3 regions derived from RNA transcripts. HTBI primers were the set used in a first-round RT-PCR of the TCR CDR3. TCRdb processed the multiplex PCR reads anew with MiXCR; each CDR3 protein has one entry. The table has 300,000 to 400,000 distinct CDR3 sequences, about 20% seen once. This clonotype was seen ten or more times. Trimming pared 3 bases from V and 6 bases from J, leaving 12 bases between. Germline V gene lookup returns CDR1 KGHSH and CDR2 LQKENI. The CDR3 sequence is 14 residues long. Thyroid ultrasound, orbital computed tomography, clinical symptoms, and serum thyroxine and TRAb underpinned diagnoses.

The TCR sequence derives from a woman between 45 and 65 years old with Graves' hyperthyroidism. The rearrangement links TRBV18 to TRBJ1-5; weak D call: TRBD1 (6 bases). The specimen was blood. The CDR3 coding sequence is TGTGCCAGCTCACCGGAGACAGGCTCTCAGCCCCAGCATTTT. Translating it yields CASSPETGSQPQHF.